A selection of T cell receptor beta chains follows, all from one sample in a study of cytomegalovirus exposure and HLA in healthy donors. This table comes from immunoSEQ multiplex PCR, and its TCRdb copy is limited to in-frame clones, with some not included. The table lists approximately 72,000 clones, more than 75% of them singletons. The sample comprised PBMCs. The receptors here all came from a man aged 18 to 35 in good health and CMV-seronegative. Both conserved end residues are part of each CDR3.

v_call	j_call	cdr3_aa
TRBV5-1	TRBJ2-1	CASRQGAFSLYNEQFF
TRBV2	TRBJ2-6	CASTMRTGLTGANVLTF
TRBV7-2	TRBJ1-6	CASSLIQGLNSPLHF
TRBV7-2	TRBJ1-3	CASSLYRGPGGNTIYF
TRBV6-9	TRBJ2-7	CASLLAFSYEQYF
TRBV2	TRBJ2-4	CASTTGQIAKNIQYF
TRBV7-9	TRBJ2-3	CSSSTPRGRGTDTQYF
TRBV5-4	TRBJ2-7	CASSSPTGGYEQYF
TRBV6-1	TRBJ1-2	CASSQGAYGYTF
TRBV11-2	TRBJ2-5	CASSFRWSGQETQYF
TRBV28	TRBJ1-4	CASSLQNEKLFF
TRBV7-7	TRBJ2-1	CASSLLAEQLGEQFF
TRBV4-2	TRBJ2-1	CASSQDPAVLEQFF
TRBV23-1	TRBJ2-7	CASTQSYLKQGAPVYEQYF
TRBV6-6	TRBJ2-5	CASSGQGSGLGTQYF
TRBV7-8	TRBJ1-3	CASSSQLRQGFRNTIYF
TRBV10-3	TRBJ2-2	CAISEVRGTGELFF
TRBV7-2	TRBJ1-3	CASREGAAGNTIYF
TRBV5-6	TRBJ2-2	CASSSGRGGASGELFF
TRBV5-6	TRBJ2-3	CASSLAWGRNTDTQYF
TRBV4-3	TRBJ2-3	CASSQDRVGGQDTQYF
TRBV28	TRBJ2-3	CASSLFLAGGPTDTQYF
TRBV28	TRBJ1-1	CASSLAQGSGAFF
TRBV5-1	TRBJ1-1	CASSAVQTGRYTEAFF
TRBV7-2	TRBJ2-3	CASSLGTRDRGTDTQYF
TRBV28	TRBJ1-5	CASTPDREFNNQPQHF
TRBV7-2	TRBJ1-3	CASSSDRDPGNTIYF
TRBV6-5	TRBJ2-7	CASSRDSYEQYF
TRBV6-1	TRBJ2-3	CASSKLAEITDTQYF
TRBV6-5	TRBJ2-7	CASTPTVLSYEQYF
TRBV9	TRBJ1-4	CASSTWTGPNEKLFF
TRBV13	TRBJ2-7	CASSLAGQGFHEQYF
TRBV5-6	TRBJ1-1	CASSSYQGVSTEAFF
TRBV9	TRBJ2-7	CASSYGRRGYEQYF
TRBV5-8	TRBJ1-6	CASSPWTGKNNSPLHF
TRBV5-4	TRBJ2-3	CASSLNRLAGGTSTDTQYF
TRBV9	TRBJ1-2	CASSVVGKAGGQYGYTF
TRBV7-9	TRBJ2-2	CSSSLGQGMKGTGELFF
TRBV5-1	TRBJ1-2	CASSLSTGREDGYTF
TRBV30	TRBJ2-3	CAWSGNYSFKSTDTQYF
TRBV5-1	TRBJ1-4	CASSLDTTNEKLFF
TRBV9	TRBJ1-1	CASSVAGDGNTEAFF
TRBV7-3	TRBJ2-3	CASSVTGGSTDTQYF
TRBV4-3	TRBJ1-5	CASSQEFGTVNQPQHF
TRBV5-1	TRBJ2-2	CASSLLAGDGVTGELFF
TRBV27	TRBJ1-6	CASTRAYNSPLHF
TRBV6-5	TRBJ1-2	CASSSWTGATGYGYTF
TRBV28	TRBJ1-2	CASSATSGQSNYGYTF
TRBV11-1	TRBJ2-1	CASTWTGSSNEQFF
TRBV27	TRBJ2-1	CASSFRSVPSQHQDRGRDNEQFF